This T cell receptor (beta chain) was sequenced during a study of cytomegalovirus exposure and HLA in healthy donors (dated by TCRdb to about 2017). In the study overall: An earlier analysis of roughly 500 of the donors reported 250 to 350 Gb of sequence data and 117 million unique TCR beta sequences from around 200 million T cells. Across 300 to 400 genotyped donors of the cohort, an average of roughly 250,000 unique TCR beta nucleotide sequences per donor were sequenced, and 15% to 20% of those sequences were non-productive. In a later genetic analysis, genome-wide SNP genotypes for about three fifths of the 666 donors were used, and that subset was treated as a discovery cohort. To predict cytomegalovirus infection status, the study brought together high-throughput TCR immunosequencing, statistical association of individual TCRs with disease status, and machine learning. A later analysis re-analyzed previously published TCR beta repertoires from roughly 600 donors and added high-resolution HLA genotyping to study TCR occurrence patterns. Four or five DR-DQ haplotypes were handled as single units for association and clustering because linkage in the cohort was strong. Donor age, sex, ethnicity and CMV serostatus were compiled together with the repertoire data. Typing coverage differed by locus: A, B, C, DRB1 and DQB1 were typed in roughly 620-630 donors, DQA1 in about 560, DPA1 in 600 to 610, and DPB1 in about 450. The aim of the study was to test whether cataloging public T cell receptors could identify signatures of past pathogen exposure. Rather than drawing on any new phenotypic data, the later analysis identified candidate immune exposures from TCR beta sequences and the way those sequences occurred across donors. Every repertoire in the discovery cohort had been generated on one and the same sequencing platform. Using immunosequencing, the study profiled T cell repertoires from about 650 subjects and related those repertoires to cytomegalovirus serostatus. An earlier analysis of around 580 of the donors used high-throughput TCR beta sequencing to judge whether each TCR beta V gene segment behaved as functional or pseudogenic. Approximately 310 gigabases of sequencing data and approximately 85 million unique TCR sequences were included in an early release covering around 600 HLA-typed donors. In addition to the first cohort of approximately 650 subjects, a separate validation cohort of under 150 different subjects was used. HLA typing covered class I and class II loci at four-digit resolution. Of the roughly 400 genotyped donors, 81% were placed in the genetic ancestry cluster associated with self-reported Caucasian donors. Summary of the overall study and its limitations: Several of the top co-occurrence clusters appeared to be linked to parvovirus B19, influenza, CMV and Epstein-Barr virus, according to a later analysis. Three of the identified cytomegalovirus-associated TCR beta chains were confirmed in vitro to be specific for cytomegalovirus antigens. A later genetic analysis reported fewer N-insertions in productive TCRs among donors in an Asian-associated ancestry cluster than the approximately 700-donor mean. At a false discovery rate of 0.05, a later analysis linked about 17,000 TCR beta sequences to specific HLA alleles. In a later analysis, TCR association rates were found to vary across HLA loci, with the most associated TCRs seen for DRB1 alleles and the fewest for HLA-C alleles. The classifier was reported to diagnose cytomegalovirus status with high specificity and sensitivity in both the original and validation cohorts. Because counts were too low, about 15 rarely observed V segments, including chromosome 9 orphons, were left out of the earlier analysis of 587 of the donors. A cluster of highly shared sequence variants was judged likely to be a technical artifact of the sequencing pipeline. Compared with equally common non-associated chains, HLA-associated TCR beta chains in a later analysis were more clonally expanded and had lower generation probabilities. Sequencing depth was assumed to be roughly uniform across donors in the presence/absence analyses, though that assumption may not hold. A further reported finding was that TCR beta sequences accurately predicted the HLA-A and HLA-B alleles for most subjects in the first cohort. In an earlier analysis of some 550 of the donors, most TCR beta V segments were observed in productive rearrangements about 90% or about 30% of the time, broadly matching IMGT annotations. The only immune exposure information available for the cohort was CMV serostatus. Because HLA typing was unavailable for some donors at each locus, only the typed subset was used in association tests. The cohort was sequenced for TCR beta chains only, and without alpha or paired-chain data the features that could be detected were limited. Linkage disequilibrium might explain the correlated functional status among segregating V segments, but an unknown experimental factor could not be ruled out. In a later analysis, most CMV-associated TCR beta chains were found to appear HLA-restricted, with HLA associations seemingly driven largely by CMV exposure. Because the 87-base-pair reads could not distinguish some IMGT-functional V segments, including TRBV6-2 and TRBV6-3, those segments were excluded. Most TCR sequences were seen in very few donors, while some public TCRs were found in many individuals. When HLA alleles, especially DR and DQ, strongly co-occurred, attributing TCR associations to individual alleles was difficult. An association between a missense DCLRE1C variant and V-gene and J-gene trimming of TCR beta chains was found in a later genetic analysis and replicated in an independent cohort. The authors suggested that the approach could potentially be generalized to other disease states and immunological phenotypes. In the study, 164 TCR beta chains were listed as associated with cytomegalovirus.

The cohort consisted of 650 to 850 healthy bone marrow donors. At the time of sampling, every cohort member was nominally healthy, though immune exposures that went unrecorded were likely present. The donor tested CMV seropositive, placing the donor among the 289 seropositive members of the cohort. Every donor gave a peripheral blood sample, and the peripheral blood mononuclear cells from that sample were used for TCR beta sequencing. Genomic DNA was extracted from the blood cell samples with the Qiagen DNeasy Blood Extraction Kit. A remark on this clone: Its recognized antigen is unknown. Per-base qualities were not stored, and no clone one base away is much larger.

Spanning cysteine to phenylalanine, the CDR3 consists of 14 amino acids. Only the CDR3 DNA is retained, 42 bases long and in frame from the first base. The CDR1 and CDR2 encoded by the germline V gene (reference sequence) are LNHDA and SQIVND. Here V drops 8 bases and J drops 4 bases, and the junction holds 6 bases not matched to any gene. The receptor library was made with the immunoSEQ multiplex PCR assay. The multiplex PCR relied on a mix of 60 forward primers for TCR Vbeta segments and 13 reverse primers for TCR Jbeta segments. The CDR3 region of rearranged TCR beta genes was amplified from genomic DNA with a multiplex PCR assay. On the Illumina HiSeq System, the amplified TCR beta libraries were sequenced as 87-base-pair reads. The authors processed their data as follows. A later analysis counted about 80 million unique TCR beta chains across the 700 or so repertoires, and some 11 million of these chains were shared by at least two donors. Raw reads were error-corrected and collapsed into unique sequences by a nearest-neighbor algorithm in which closely related sequences were merged to remove PCR and sequencing errors. To assign V, D and J gene segments, CDR3 sequences were aligned to IMGT reference sequences. Each retained sequence needed at least a six-nucleotide match to both a V gene segment and a J gene segment. A rearrangement counted as productive if the CDR3 had no stop codons and remained in frame with V and J, and every other rearrangement counted as non-productive. Following IMGT convention, CDR3 was defined as the stretch from the second conserved V-encoded cysteine to the conserved J-encoded phenylalanine. The earlier analysis of roughly 590 of the donors excluded any sequence lacking an unambiguous match to a single V gene segment. In an earlier analysis of roughly 500 of the donors, V segments were called functional above 56.7% productive rearrangements and were called segregating when the between-donor standard deviation exceeded 5%. A statistical classification framework was developed to diagnose cytomegalovirus status using the catalog of TCR beta chain sequences. In a later analysis, TCR nucleotide sequences were compared against IMGT/GENE-DB human TR gene sequences so that V and J genes could be assigned. A later analysis assigned CDR3 sequences and most-parsimonious VDJ recombination scenarios with the TCRdist pipeline. A later analysis defined each TCR beta chain by its CDR3 amino acid sequence plus V-gene family, and excluded reads lacking a unique V-gene family. As a way to deal with suspected cross-contamination and a sequencing artifact, a later analysis dropped nearly 600 nucleotide sequences that were highly shared and had low generation probability. In a later analysis, a clonal expansion index was calculated for each public chain from normalized within-repertoire ranks of inferred template counts. In a later analysis, generation probabilities were computed with a VDJ recombination model fitted to out-of-frame rearrangements, and the resulting probabilities were checked against IGoR. Hypergeometric tests were used in a later analysis to score TCR-TCR, TCR-HLA and TCR-CMV co-occurrence, with a repertoire-size bias correction applied to the TCR pairs. A later analysis estimated false discovery rates by permuting HLA or CMV assignments 20 times. In a later analysis, co-occurring TCRs were grouped with DBSCAN, and TCRdist sequence similarity was added when clustering was performed within HLA-allele-positive subsets. Repertoires with fewer than 30,000 or more than 120,000 public chains were left out of co-occurrence clustering, as were about 5 repertoires with anomalous nucleotide sharing. Entries here come from immuneACCESS through TCRdb and include only in-frame sequences with V and J called. Some clones fail to appear in such tables; in the studies checked, an unresolved V gene covers under half of the shortfall, and the cause of the remainder is unknown. The DNA was the basis for D and trimming; V, J and clone size are from that table. A total of around 80,000 clones appear in this sample, 9.5% to 13% of them only once. The ten top clones hold around 24% of the sample.

The sample was PBMCs. This TCR was recovered from a man between 60 and 70 years old in good health and CMV-seropositive. The rearrangement joined TRBV19 to TRBJ1-5, and TRBD1 matches 9 of the central bases. The nucleotide sequence is given as TGTGCCAGTGGGCCTGACAGGGGGAATCAGCCCCAGCATTTT. This sequence encodes CASGPDRGNQPQHF.